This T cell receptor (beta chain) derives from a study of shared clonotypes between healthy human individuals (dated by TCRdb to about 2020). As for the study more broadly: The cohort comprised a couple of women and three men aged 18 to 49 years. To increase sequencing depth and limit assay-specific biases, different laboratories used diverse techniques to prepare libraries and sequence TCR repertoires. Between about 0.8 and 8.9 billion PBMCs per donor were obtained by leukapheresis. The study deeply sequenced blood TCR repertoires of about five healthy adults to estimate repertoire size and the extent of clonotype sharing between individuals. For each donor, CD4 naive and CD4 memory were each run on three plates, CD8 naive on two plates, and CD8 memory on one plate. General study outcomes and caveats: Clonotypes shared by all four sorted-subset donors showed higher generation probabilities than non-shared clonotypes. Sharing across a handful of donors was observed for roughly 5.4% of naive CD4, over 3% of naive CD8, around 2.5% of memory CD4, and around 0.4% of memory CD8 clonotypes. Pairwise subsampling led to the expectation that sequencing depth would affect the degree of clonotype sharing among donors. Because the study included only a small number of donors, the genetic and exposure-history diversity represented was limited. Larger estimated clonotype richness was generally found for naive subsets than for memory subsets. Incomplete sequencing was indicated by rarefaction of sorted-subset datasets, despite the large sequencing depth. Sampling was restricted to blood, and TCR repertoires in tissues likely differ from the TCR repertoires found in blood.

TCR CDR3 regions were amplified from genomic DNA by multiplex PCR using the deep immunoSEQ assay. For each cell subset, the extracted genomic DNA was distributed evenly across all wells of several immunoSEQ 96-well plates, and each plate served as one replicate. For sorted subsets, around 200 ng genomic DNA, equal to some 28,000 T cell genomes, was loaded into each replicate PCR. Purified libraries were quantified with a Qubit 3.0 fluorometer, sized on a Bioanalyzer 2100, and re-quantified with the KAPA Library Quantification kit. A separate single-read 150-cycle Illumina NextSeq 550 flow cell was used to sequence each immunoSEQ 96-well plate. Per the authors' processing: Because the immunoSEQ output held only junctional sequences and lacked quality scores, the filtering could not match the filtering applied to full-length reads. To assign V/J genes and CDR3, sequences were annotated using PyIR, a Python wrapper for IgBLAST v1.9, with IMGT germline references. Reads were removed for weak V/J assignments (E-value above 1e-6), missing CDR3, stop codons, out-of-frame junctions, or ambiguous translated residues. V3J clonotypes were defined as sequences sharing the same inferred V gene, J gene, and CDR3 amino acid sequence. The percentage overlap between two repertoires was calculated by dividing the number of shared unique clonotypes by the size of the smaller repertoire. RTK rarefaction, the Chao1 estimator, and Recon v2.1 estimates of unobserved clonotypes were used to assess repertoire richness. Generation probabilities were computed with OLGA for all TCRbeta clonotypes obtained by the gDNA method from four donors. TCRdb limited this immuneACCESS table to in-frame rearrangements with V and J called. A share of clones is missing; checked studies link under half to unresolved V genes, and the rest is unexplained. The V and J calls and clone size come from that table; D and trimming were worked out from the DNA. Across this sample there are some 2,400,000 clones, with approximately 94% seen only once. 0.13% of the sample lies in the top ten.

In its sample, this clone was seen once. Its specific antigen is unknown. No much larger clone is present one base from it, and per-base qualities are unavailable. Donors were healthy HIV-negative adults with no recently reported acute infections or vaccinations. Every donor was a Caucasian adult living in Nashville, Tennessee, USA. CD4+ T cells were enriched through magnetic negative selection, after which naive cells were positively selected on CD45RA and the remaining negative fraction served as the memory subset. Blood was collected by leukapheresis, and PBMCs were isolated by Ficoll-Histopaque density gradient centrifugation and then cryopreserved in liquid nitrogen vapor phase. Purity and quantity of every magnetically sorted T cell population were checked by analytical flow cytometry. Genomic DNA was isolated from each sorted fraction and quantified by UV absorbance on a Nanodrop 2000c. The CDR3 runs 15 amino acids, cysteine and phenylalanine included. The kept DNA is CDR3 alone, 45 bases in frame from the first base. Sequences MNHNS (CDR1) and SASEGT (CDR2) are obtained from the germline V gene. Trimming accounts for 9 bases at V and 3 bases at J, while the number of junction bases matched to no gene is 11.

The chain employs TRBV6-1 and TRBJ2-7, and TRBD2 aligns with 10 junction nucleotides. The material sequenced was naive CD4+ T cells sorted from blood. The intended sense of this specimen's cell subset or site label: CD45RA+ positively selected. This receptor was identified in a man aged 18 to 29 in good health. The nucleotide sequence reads TGTGCCAGTGGTGATCGGGCTAGCGGGAGCTACGAGCAGTACTTC. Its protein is CASGDRASGSYEQYF.